This TCR beta chain comes out of a study of identical twins. Study conclusions and caveats: Cross-sectional statistics underpinned the conclusions; the same donors were not followed.

To note about this clonotype: Antigen: not known.

The authors used template switching to add a universal primer site and gave cDNA unique molecular identifiers. TCRdb reanalysed the 5' RACE reads using MiXCR and keeps one entry per CDR3 protein. The sample lists 250,000 or so distinct CDR3 sequences, roughly 13% occurring once. Trimming at V came to 0 bases and at J to 8 bases, leaving 10 bases not matched to a gene. The CDR3 spans 16 residues. CDR1 is SGHRS, CDR2 YFSETQ, per germline. The same sample was also used in a study of yellow fever vaccine responses in identical twins.

Sequencing was carried out using memory (CD45RO+) T cells sorted from blood. The receptor's source is a woman younger than 30 in good health. The chain links TRBV5-1 to TRBJ2-1; TRBD2 matches at 8 bases. The CDR3 reads CASSLGSGGPSYEQFF. Written as DNA, the CDR3 is TGCGCCAGCAGCTTGGGATCGGGGGGGCCCAGTTATGAGCAGTTCTTC.